A selection of T cell receptor beta chains follows, all from one sample in a study of CD8 T cells in Susac syndrome. TCRdb re-called the immunoSEQ multiplex PCR reads through MiXCR, storing one row per CDR3 protein. The data contain 300,000 or so distinct CDR3 sequences, under 95% of them singletons. Sequenced: CD4+ T cells from PBMCs. Source of these receptors: a human donor with multiple sclerosis. Each CDR3 is given with its conserved first and last residue.

>TRBV18
CASSPGLLKETQYF
>TRBV20-1
CSASETGVTYEQYF
>TRBV3-1
CASSQAWGQGNTIYF
>TRBV25-1
CASRRDGYGYTF
>TRBV18
CASSEDRTRIDTQYF
>TRBV30
CAWRPGLQSPLHF
>TRBV5-5
CASSPQPRGFTEAFF
>TRBV7-9
CASRRDSYEQYF
>TRBV12-3/TRBV12-4
CASSLSGTWDGELFF
>TRBV7-3
CASSLIGVDETQYF
>TRBV29-1
CSLSPAPTDTQYF
>TRBV29-1
CSVERSMNTEAFF
>TRBV5-6
CASSPDRGRRNTEAFF
>TRBV3-1
CASSQVGGPYEQYF
>TRBV12-3/TRBV12-4
CASSLSGPPPQETQYF
>TRBV12-5
CASGPGRSSYNEQFF
>TRBV29-1
CSVRSSSTDTQYF
>TRBV6-2/TRBV6-3
CASSSLRDLPNTEAFF
>TRBV9
CASSVGDSPNTGELFF
>TRBV3-1
CASSPLLIAQETQYF
>TRBV5-1
CASSLVSLQETQYF
>TRBV27
CASTHEGSGANVLTF
>TRBV7-2
CASSLVGSGSPYEQYF
>TRBV19
CASSVTPDNEKLFF
>TRBV10-3
CAISPDSGRAYEQYF
>TRBV5-1
CASSLVFGDNEQFF
>TRBV9
CASSVGQGAGIRLAGLNTGELFF
>TRBV5-1
CASSLGDLTYEQYF